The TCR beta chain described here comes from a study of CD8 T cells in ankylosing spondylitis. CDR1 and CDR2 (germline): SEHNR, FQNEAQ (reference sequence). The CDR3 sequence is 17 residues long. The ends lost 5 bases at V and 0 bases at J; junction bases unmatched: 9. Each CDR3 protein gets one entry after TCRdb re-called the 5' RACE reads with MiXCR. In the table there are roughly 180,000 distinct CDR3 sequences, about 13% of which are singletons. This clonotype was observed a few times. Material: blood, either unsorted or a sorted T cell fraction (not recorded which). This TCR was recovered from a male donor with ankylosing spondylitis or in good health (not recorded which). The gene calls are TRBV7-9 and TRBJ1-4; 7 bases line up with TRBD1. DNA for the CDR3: TGTGCCAGCAGCGGTACGGGACAGCGCGCAACTAATGAAAAACTGTTTTTT. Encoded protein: CASSGTGQRATNEKLFF.